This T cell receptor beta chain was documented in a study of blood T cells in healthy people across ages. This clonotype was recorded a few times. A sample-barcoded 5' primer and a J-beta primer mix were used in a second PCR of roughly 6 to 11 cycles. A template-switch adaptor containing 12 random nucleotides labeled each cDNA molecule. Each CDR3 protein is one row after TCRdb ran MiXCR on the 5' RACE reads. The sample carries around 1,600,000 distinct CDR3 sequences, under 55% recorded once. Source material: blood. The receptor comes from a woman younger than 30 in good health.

The chain's CDR3 is CASGRTDANYGYTF. CDR3 coding DNA: TGTGCCAGCGGTAGGACAGACGCTAACTATGGCTACACCTTC. The chain is built from TRBV28 and TRBJ1-2; tentatively, D is TRBD1 (6 bases). CDR1 and CDR2 from the germline V gene are MDHEN and SYDVKM. This CDR3 contains 14 residues. The ends were cut back, 8 bases at V and 0 bases at J, with 13 bases in the middle.